This T cell receptor (beta chain) was profiled in a study of neurological immune-mediated disorders. Notes on the study in general: Among 34 multiple sclerosis patients, phylogenetic grouping put the repertoires of 18 into a single related-CDR3 cluster, a possible signature.

In TCRdb, the 5' RACE reads were re-called with MiXCR into one record per CDR3 protein. This sample yields tens of thousands of distinct CDR3 sequences, of which 2.5% to 3% are seen a single time; around 1.1% belongs to the top ten. For the unsorted libraries, 2 million PBMCs stored at -80 C served as input. This clonotype was seen more than once but under ten times. The antigen remains unidentified. Sequencing was performed on PBMCs. This receptor was identified in a woman aged 25 to 39 with multiple sclerosis.

As DNA, the CDR3 is TGTGCCAGCAGCTTTAGACAGGCGAACACTGAAGCTTTCTTT. Its translation is CASSFRQANTEAFF. The chain has TRBV7-9 and TRBJ1-1; D is possibly TRBD1 (6 bases). The CDR3 runs 14 residues. Trimming stripped 3 bases from V and 1 base from J, with 9 bases between. CDR1 SEHNR and CDR2 FQNEAQ come from the germline V gene (reference sequence).